The 3 T cell receptor beta chains given below trace back to one sample, sequenced in a study of Ad26.COV2.S vaccination and SARS-CoV-2 variants. The method was immunoSEQ multiplex PCR; TCRdb's version includes in-frame clones alone and lacks a portion of them. The repertoire holds 300,000 to 400,000 clones, 86% seen once, with 1.5% to 2.5% in the top ten. The treatment is: around 19 received Ad26.COV2.S at low or high dose, single or two shots; about five received placebo; per-sample allocation not given. Specimens were obtained on day 63 following the first vaccine or placebo injection. Sequencing was performed on peripheral blood, taken in a trial of Ad26.COV2.S vaccine versus placebo. The receptors shown here come from a person between 18 and 60 years old who received the Ad26.COV2.S COVID-19 vaccine or a placebo.

This clone was seen a handful of times. The rearrangement links TRBV5-1 to TRBJ1-2; a weak D match, TRBD1 (6 bases). Looked up from germline, CDR1 is SGHRS and CDR2 is YFSETQ. The CDR3 is 13 amino acids. V shed 4 bases and J shed 6 bases, with 13 bases lying between them. The CDR3, as DNA: TGCGCCAGCAGCCCGGGGGGGCGCGATGGCTACACCTTC. Protein: CASSPGGRDGYTF. The complete variable domain, with remaining parts taken from reference TRBV5-1 and TRBJ1-2, reads KAGVTQTPRYLIKTRGQQVTLSCSPISGHRSVSWYQQTPGQGLQFLFEYFSETQRNKGNFPGRFSGRQFSNSRSEMNVSTLELGDSALYLCASSPGGRDGYTFGSGTRLTVV.

The rearrangement uses TRBV19 and TRBJ1-5, with TRBD1 identical over 7 bases. Per germline, CDR1 LNHDA and CDR2 SQIVND (reference sequence). The V and J ends lost 3 bases and 0 bases, in that order; junction bases with no gene match: 5. CDR3 length: 16 residues. Written as DNA, the CDR3 is TGTGCCAGTAGTATTGCGGGACAGACTAGCAATCAGCCCCAGCATTTT. Translated: CASSIAGQTSNQPQHF.

V and J are TRBV10-3 and TRBJ1-1; tentatively, D is TRBD1 (5 bases). V was trimmed by 4 bases and J by 2 bases, leaving 17 bases between them. CDR3 length equals 16 residues. Germline V gives CDR1 ENHRY, CDR2 SYGVKD. CDR3 nucleotide sequence: TGTGCCATCAGTGTCGACGGGACTCCGAGAAACACTGAAGCTTTCTTT. Its protein is CAISVDGTPRNTEAFF.